These 29 T cell receptor beta chains share one sample of origin, sequenced in a study of shared clonotypes between healthy human individuals. Method: immunoSEQ multiplex PCR; TCRdb's copy keeps in-frame clones and lacks some. The sample includes 950,000 to 1,100,000 clones, about 84% of them seen just once. The sample taken for sequencing was memory CD4+ T cells from PBMCs. Subset in this sample: CD45RA-negative fraction. These receptors were collected from a man younger than 30 in good health. Some clones in this sample may be carry-over from other donors' samples.

The V gene is TRBV18, the J gene TRBJ1-2; D is uncertain. The germline V and J ends were trimmed by 1 base and 6 bases, with 12 bases remaining between them. Germline lookup yields CDR1 KGHSH and CDR2 LQKENI. The CDR3 runs 14 residues. For the CDR3, the DNA is TGTGCCAGCTCACCACAGAACCGGATCCATGGCTACACCTTC. Translated, it gives CASSPQNRIHGYTF.

This sequence joins TRBV6-1 and TRBJ2-7, with D possibly being TRBD1 (6 bases). This CDR3 region has 14 residues. Germline V gene sequence: CDR1 MNHNS, CDR2 SASEGT. The germline V and J ends were trimmed by 4 bases and 1 base, with 11 bases remaining between them. CDR3 sequence (DNA): TGTGCCAGCAGTGGCTGGGGGCGGTCCTACGAGCAGTACTTC. Translation gives CASSGWGRSYEQYF.

The chain couples TRBV7-2 to TRBJ2-7, with D perhaps matching TRBD1 (6 bases). V shed 1 base and J shed 3 bases, with 16 bases lying between them. Germline CDR1 and CDR2: SGHTA and FQGNSA. The CDR3 has 16 residues. Here the CDR3 DNA reads TGTGCCAGCAGCTTAGGTTTGGGGGCTAGCCTCTACGAGCAGTACTTC. This gives the protein CASSLGLGASLYEQYF.

In this sample, this clone turned up once. V gene TRBV11-2 combines with J gene TRBJ2-1; D remains ambiguous. The CDR3 sequence is 16 residues long. The germline gives CDR1 SGHAT, CDR2 FQNNGV. V lost 5 bases and J 1 base, leaving 15 bases between the germline ends. The CDR3 here is CASSASWAVSYNEQFF. The DNA of the CDR3 is TGTGCCAGCAGCGCCAGTTGGGCGGTTTCCTACAATGAGCAGTTCTTC.

This chain uses TRBV10-2 with TRBJ2-4; the match to TRBD1 covers 9 bases. Trimming cost V 7 bases and J 3 bases; bases outside gene matches: 10. This CDR3 contains 16 residues. Germline V lookup: CDR1 WSHSY, CDR2 SAAADI. The CDR3 region is CASTGGTGYGKNIQYF. DNA for the CDR3: TGCGCCAGCACCGGCGGGACAGGGTACGGCAAAAACATTCAGTACTTC.

The chain has TRBV2 and TRBJ1-5; a weak D match, TRBD1 (5 bases). Per germline, CDR1 SNHLY and CDR2 FYNNEI. Trimming shortened V by 7 bases and J by 5 bases, and 12 bases separated the two germline ends. The CDR3 is made up of 13 amino acids. The CDR3: CASTRDSDQPQHF. The CDR3 nucleotides read TGTGCCAGCACCCGGGACTCCGATCAGCCCCAGCATTTT.

In this sample, this clone turned up once. The V call is TRBV6-5, the J call TRBJ2-7; TRBD2 aligns across 14 bases. With V trimmed by 5 bases and J by 3 bases, 3 bases remained unmatched. Germline CDR1 reads MNHEY; CDR2 reads SVGAGI. This CDR3 has 15 amino acids. The CDR3 here is CASSAGTSGSYEQYF. The CDR3 DNA reads as TGTGCCAGCAGTGCCGGGACTAGCGGGAGCTACGAGCAGTACTTC.

This chain joins TRBV19 and TRBJ2-1; 7 positions agree with TRBD2. This CDR3 comprises 14 residues. Germline CDR1 is LNHDA and CDR2 is SQIVND (reference sequence). V lost 8 bases to trimming and J lost 5 bases; unmatched junction nucleotides: 9. The CDR3 DNA reads TGTGCCAGTTCCAGACTAGCAGATAACAATGAGCAGTTCTTC. Translating gives CASSRLADNNEQFF.

The V call is TRBV5-1, the J call TRBJ2-2, with TRBD1 matching 9 bases. The CDR3 consists of 14 residues. CDR1 and CDR2 from the germline V gene are SGHRS and YFSETQ. The V and J ends lost 5 bases and 1 base, in that order; junction bases with no gene match: 0. Here the CDR3 DNA reads TGCGCCAGCAGGGACAGGGGGAACACCGGGGAGCTGTTTTTT. Translation gives CASRDRGNTGELFF.

Turning to this clone: This same CDR3 is encoded by further DNA sequences in the sample. The genes are TRBV19 and TRBJ1-5, with D unclear. The CDR3 sequence is 13 residues long. Trimming cost V 3 bases and J 5 bases, with 8 bases left between them. CDR1 and CDR2 from the germline V gene are LNHDA and SQIVND (reference sequence). The CDR3 bases are TGTGCCAGTAGTATCTGGGCGGATCAGCCCCAGCATTTT. Amino acids: CASSIWADQPQHF.

This sequence joins TRBV5-1 and TRBJ1-5; D unresolved. V dropped 0 bases and J dropped 9 bases, with 16 bases sitting between them. CDR1 and CDR2 from the germline V gene are SGHRS and YFSETQ. The CDR3 extends over 15 amino acids. The CDR3 DNA reads as TGCGCCAGCAGCTTGGACGGGAGCCCAAGCGGGCCCCAGCATTTT. Translating gives CASSLDGSPSGPQHF.

This clone was picked up one time. The rearrangement links TRBV5-4 to TRBJ2-7; TRBD1 matches at 9 bases. CDR3 length equals 15 residues. V was pared by 0 bases and J by 6 bases, with 7 bases of the junction left unmatched. Germline lookup yields CDR1 SGHNT and CDR2 YYREEE (reference sequence). CDR3 in amino acids: CASSLGFGQGTEQYF. DNA of the CDR3: TGTGCCAGCAGCTTGGGCTTCGGACAGGGGACCGAGCAGTACTTC.

The rearrangement joins TRBV11-2 to TRBJ1-4; TRBD1 is a possible D gene (6 bases). Germline V lookup: CDR1 SGHAT, CDR2 FQNNGV. V was cut by 6 bases and J by 10 bases, with 18 bases left in between. There are 14 residues in the CDR3. The CDR3 coding sequence is TGTGCCAGCAGTACGACCACCAGGGGTCTAAAACTGTTTTTT. It translates to CASSTTTRGLKLFF.

V gene TRBV5-1 combines with J gene TRBJ1-1; 8 bases align to TRBD1. With 7 bases clipped from V and 1 base from J, the junction kept 3 bases outside the gene matches. The CDR3 contains 13 residues. The germline V gene encodes CDR1 SGHRS and CDR2 YFSETQ. The CDR3 reads CASYGTGNTEAFF. CDR3 nucleotide sequence: TGCGCCAGCTATGGGACAGGGAACACTGAAGCTTTCTTT.

Written as DNA, the CDR3 is TGTGCCAGCAGCTCCCGACCCATTCCTACAGATACGCAGTATTTT. It specifies CASSSRPIPTDTQYF. The chain joins TRBV7-2 to TRBJ2-3; no clear D gene. The V end lost 4 bases, the J end lost 3 bases, and 14 bases lay between the germline ends. Germline CDR1 and CDR2: SGHTA and FQGNSA. The CDR3 spans 15 residues.

The rearrangement links TRBV7-9 to TRBJ1-1; D unclear. The CDR3 covers 13 residues. Germline-derived CDR1 and CDR2 are SEHNR and FQNEAQ (reference sequence). V was cut by 3 bases and J by 4 bases, with 9 bases left in between. The CDR3 reads CASSFTEATEAFF. In DNA, the CDR3 is TGTGCCAGCAGCTTCACGGAGGCCACTGAAGCTTTCTTT. The full variable domain, its missing parts supplied by reference TRBV7-9 and TRBJ1-1, is DTGVSQNPRHKITKRGQNVTFRCDPISEHNRLYWYRQTLGQGPEFLTYFQNEAQLEKSRLLSDRFSAERPKGSFSTLEIQRTEQGDSAMYLCASSFTEATEAFFGQGTRLTVV.

This clone occurred once. V gene TRBV5-4 combines with J gene TRBJ1-1; a weak D match, TRBD1 (5 bases). Germline V gene lookup returns CDR1 SGHNT and CDR2 YYREEE (reference sequence). The V end was cut by 2 bases, the J end by 3 bases, with 14 bases between. The CDR3 is 15 amino acids. This CDR3 is CASSFPARADTEAFF. The DNA for the CDR3 is TGTGCCAGCAGCTTCCCGGCCAGGGCGGACACTGAAGCTTTCTTT.

V is TRBV7-2 and J is TRBJ2-1; 10 bases match TRBD2. Germline assignment: CDR1 SGHTA and CDR2 FQGNSA. The V gene end was trimmed by 3 bases and the J gene end by 4 bases; junction bases not matched to a gene: 9. This CDR3 has 17 residues. This chain's CDR3 is CASSFRPPTSGYNEQFF. DNA of the CDR3: TGTGCCAGCAGCTTCCGTCCGCCGACTAGCGGGTACAATGAGCAGTTCTTC.

The CDR3 coding sequence is TGTGCCAGCAGTTCCCAGGGGGCGGGAAACACCATATATTTT. Its translation is CASSSQGAGNTIYF. This sequence joins TRBV28 and TRBJ1-3, with 8 bases aligning to TRBD1. The CDR3 is made up of 14 amino acids. Germline V gene data show CDR1 as MDHEN and CDR2 as SYDVKM. V dropped 4 bases and J dropped 4; count of bases not matched to a gene: 3. The variable domain in full, completed from reference TRBV28 and TRBJ1-3, reads DVKVTQSSRYLVKRTGEKVFLECVQDMDHENMFWYRQDPGLGLRLIYFSYDVKMKEKGDIPEGYSVSREKKERFSLILESASTNQTSMYLCASSSQGAGNTIYFGEGSWLTVV.

This clone showed up just a few times. The chain has TRBV7-9 and TRBJ2-7, with 9 bases aligning to TRBD1. V trimming: 2 bases; J trimming: 5 bases; junction bases outside the gene matches: 1. CDR3 length: 13 residues. In germline, CDR1 is SEHNR, CDR2 FQNEAQ (reference sequence). The CDR3 here is CASSLRTGDEQYF. CDR3 DNA sequence: TGTGCCAGCAGCTTAAGGACAGGGGACGAGCAGTACTTC.

This clone was counted a single time. The chain recombines TRBV6-5 with TRBJ2-3, with TRBD2 identical over 8 bases. Germline V CDR1 and CDR2: MNHEY, SVGAGI. The CDR3 consists of 14 residues. V gave up 4 bases and J gave up 8 bases; unmatched junction bases: 8. CDR3 sequence reads: CASSLSGSSGTQYF. As DNA, the CDR3 is TGTGCCAGCAGTTTAAGCGGGAGCAGCGGTACGCAGTATTTT.

This chain joins TRBV27 and TRBJ2-5; 9 nucleotides line up with TRBD1. This CDR3 contains 16 residues. Germline values: CDR1 MNHEY, CDR2 SMNVEV (reference sequence). V shed 5 bases and J 3 bases; nucleotides not matched to a gene: 10. The DNA for the CDR3 is TGTGCCAGCAGTCCCTGGGGGGGACAGGGAGAAGAGACCCAGTACTTC. Translating gives CASSPWGGQGEETQYF.

This clone occurred once. The chain is built from TRBV5-1 and TRBJ1-1, with a tentative D call TRBD1 (6 bases). The germline CDR1 and CDR2 sequences are SGHRS and YFSETQ. This CDR3 has 15 residues. Trimming pared 3 bases from V and 1 base from J, leaving 13 bases between. The CDR3, as DNA: TGCGCCAGCAGCTCGCAGGGGTTAGGGAACACTGAAGCTTTCTTT. This sequence encodes CASSSQGLGNTEAFF.

This clone was counted once. The V call is TRBV29-1, the J call TRBJ1-3, with TRBD1 matching 10 bases. Germline V lookup: CDR1 SQVTM, CDR2 ANQGSEA. Trimming took 5 bases from V and 2 from J; bases not matched to a gene: 3. This CDR3 comprises 14 residues. The DNA for the CDR3 is TGCAGCGTTTTGGACAGGGGGACTGGAAACACCATATATTTT. Its protein product is CSVLDRGTGNTIYF.

With respect to this clone: At one end the junction does not follow the germline gene, possibly because of a read error. V usage is TRBV2 and J usage is TRBJ2-5; TRBD1 matches 8 bases. The germline CDR1 and CDR2 sequences are SNHLY and FYNNEI. CDR3 length: 13 residues. Written as DNA, the CDR3 is TGTGCTAGCAGTCCGGACAGGGAAGAGACCCAGTACTTC. Translation gives CASSPDREETQYF.

The gene calls are TRBV7-2 and TRBJ2-2; D assignment may be TRBD1 or TRBD2 (5 bases each). Trimming removed 6 bases from V and 0 bases from J, with 11 bases in between. In germline, CDR1 is SGHTA, CDR2 FQGNSA. CDR3 length: 15 residues. This chain's CDR3 is CASSYGTSNTGELFF. The CDR3 coding sequence is TGTGCCAGCAGTTACGGGACGTCGAACACCGGGGAGCTGTTTTTT. Supplemented by reference TRBV7-2 and TRBJ2-2, the full variable domain reads GAGVSQSPSNKVTEKGKDVELRCDPISGHTALYWYRQSLGQGLEFLIYFQGNSAPDKSGLPSDRFSAERTGGSVSTLTIQRTQQEDSAVYLCASSYGTSNTGELFFGEGSRLTVL.

V gene TRBV29-1 combines with J gene TRBJ1-1; D is unresolved. Per germline, CDR1 SQVTM and CDR2 ANQGSEA. This CDR3 region has 13 residues. V lost 8 bases and J 0 bases, leaving 13 bases between the germline ends. CDR3 loop: CSPRGDMNTEAFF. The CDR3 nucleotides are TGCAGCCCTCGAGGAGACATGAACACTGAAGCTTTCTTT.

The V call is TRBV6-5, the J call TRBJ1-6, with 7 bases identical to TRBD1. CDR1 and CDR2 from the germline V gene are MNHEY and SVGAGI. This CDR3 comprises 14 residues. The junction had 3 bases not matched to a gene; V was cut back by 2 bases and J by 8 bases. CDR3 in amino acids: CASSYTGVHSPLHF. The CDR3 DNA reads TGTGCCAGCAGTTACACAGGGGTACATTCACCCCTCCACTTT.

The chain combines TRBV28 with TRBJ1-1; D is uncertain. The V gene lost 1 base and the J gene lost 1 base, with 16 bases spanning the gap. The germline V gene has CDR1 MDHEN and CDR2 SYDVKM. The CDR3 totals 17 residues. The CDR3 region has the DNA TGTGCCAGCAGTTTATACGGAGTGCGGTCGGCGAACACTGAAGCTTTCTTT. This gives the protein CASSLYGVRSANTEAFF.